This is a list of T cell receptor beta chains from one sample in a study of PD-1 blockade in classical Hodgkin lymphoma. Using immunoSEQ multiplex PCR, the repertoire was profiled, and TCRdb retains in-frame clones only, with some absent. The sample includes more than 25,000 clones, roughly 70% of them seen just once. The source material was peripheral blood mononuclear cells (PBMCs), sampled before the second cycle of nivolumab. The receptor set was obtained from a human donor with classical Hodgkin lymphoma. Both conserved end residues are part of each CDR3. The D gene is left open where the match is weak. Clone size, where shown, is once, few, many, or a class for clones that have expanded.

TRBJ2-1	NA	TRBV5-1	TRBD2	CASSLRSGGVSYNEQFF	TGCGCCAGCAGCTTGAGGAGCGGGGGGGTCTCCTACAATGAGCAGTTCTTC
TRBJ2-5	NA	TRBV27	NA	CASSLSKGAVGGQETQYF	TGTGCCAGCAGTTTATCGAAGGGTGCGGTCGGGGGGCAGGAGACCCAGTACTTC
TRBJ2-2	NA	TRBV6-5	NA	CASRILGVGELFF	TGTGCCAGCAGAATACTAGGGGTCGGGGAGCTGTTTTTT
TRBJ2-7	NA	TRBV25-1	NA	CASSEYLAYEQYF	TGTGCCAGCAGTGAATATTTGGCGTACGAGCAGTACTTC
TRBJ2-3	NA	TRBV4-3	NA	CASSDITSSTDTQYF	TGCGCCAGCAGCGACATCACTTCTAGCACAGATACGCAGTATTTT
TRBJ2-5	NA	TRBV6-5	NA	CAGSYSTQKETQYF	TGTGCCGGCAGTTACTCAACACAGAAAGAGACCCAGTACTTC
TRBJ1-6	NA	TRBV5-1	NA	CASSWFLTAENNSPLHF	TGCGCCAGCAGTTGGTTTTTAACGGCCGAAAATAATTCACCCCTCCACTTT
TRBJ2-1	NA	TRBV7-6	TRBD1	CASSLGTGGWSEQFF	TGTGCCAGCAGCTTAGGGACAGGGGGCTGGAGTGAGCAGTTCTTC
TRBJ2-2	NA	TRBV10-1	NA	CASRYSNTGELFF	TGCGCCAGCCGATATTCGAACACCGGGGAGCTGTTTTTT
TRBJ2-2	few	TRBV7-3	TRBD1	CASSLTGTGATGELFF	TGTGCCAGCAGCTTAACGGGGACAGGGGCCACCGGGGAGCTGTTTTTT
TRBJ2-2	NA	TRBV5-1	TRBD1	CASFPGTALTGELFF	TGCGCCAGCTTCCCCGGGACAGCCCTGACCGGGGAGCTGTTTTTT
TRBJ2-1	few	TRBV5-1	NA	CASSLRHTYNEQFF	TGCGCCAGCAGCTTGAGGCACACCTACAATGAGCAGTTCTTC
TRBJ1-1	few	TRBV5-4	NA	CASSLDSVNTEAFF	TGTGCCAGCAGCTTGGACAGTGTGAACACTGAAGCTTTCTTT
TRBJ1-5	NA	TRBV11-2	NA	CASSLAGWEPQHF	TGTGCCAGCAGCTTAGCAGGGTGGGAGCCCCAGCATTTT
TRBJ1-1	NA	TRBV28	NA	CASRPPGWGDTEAFF	TGTGCCAGCAGACCCCCAGGCTGGGGGGACACTGAAGCTTTCTTT
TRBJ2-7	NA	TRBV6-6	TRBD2	CASTRRTSGDYEQYF	TGTGCCAGCACAAGAAGGACTAGCGGGGACTACGAGCAGTACTTC
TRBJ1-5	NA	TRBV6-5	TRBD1	CASSPPTGGPRHF	TGTGCCAGCAGTCCCCCGACAGGGGGCCCAAGGCATTTT
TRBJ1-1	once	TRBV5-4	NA	CASSLRARPSTEAFF	TGTGCCAGCAGCTTGAGGGCTAGGCCTTCCACTGAAGCTTTCTTT
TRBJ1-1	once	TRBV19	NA	CASSLNTRHLATEAFF	TGTGCCAGTAGTCTTAACACTCGACACTTGGCTACTGAAGCTTTCTTT
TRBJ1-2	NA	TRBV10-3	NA	CAIGDIVASTRTNYGYTF	TGTGCCATCGGGGATATAGTGGCCAGCACCCGGACTAACTATGGCTACACCTTC
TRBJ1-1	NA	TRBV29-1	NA	CSVVGPEAFF	TGCAGCGTTGTTGGCCCTGAAGCTTTCTTT
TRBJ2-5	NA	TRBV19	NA	CASSIRGLGGETQYF	TGTGCCAGTAGTATCCGGGGCCTAGGCGGCGAGACCCAGTACTTC
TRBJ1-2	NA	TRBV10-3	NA	CAISEAGPGDYGYTF	TGTGCCATCAGTGAGGCCGGGCCAGGGGACTATGGCTACACCTTC
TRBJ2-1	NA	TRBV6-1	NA	CASSEVTGLINEQFF	TGTGCCAGCAGTGAAGTTACGGGACTTATCAATGAGCAGTTCTTC
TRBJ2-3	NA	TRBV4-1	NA	CASSQPGARRGTDTQYF	TGCGCCAGCAGCCAACCTGGGGCCAGGCGGGGCACAGATACGCAGTATTTT
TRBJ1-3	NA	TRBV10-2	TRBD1	CASSPDRGNTIYF	TGCGCCAGCAGTCCGGACAGGGGAAACACCATATATTTT
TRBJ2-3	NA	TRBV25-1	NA	CASSAAGDTQYF	TGTGCCAGCAGTGCTGCTGGGGATACGCAGTATTTT
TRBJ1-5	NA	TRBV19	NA	CASSSWPNQPQHF	TGTGCCAGTAGTAGTTGGCCCAATCAGCCCCAGCATTTT
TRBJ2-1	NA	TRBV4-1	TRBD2	CASSQDLAGGLMYEQFF	TGCGCCAGCAGCCAAGATCTGGCGGGGGGGCTTATGTATGAGCAGTTCTTC
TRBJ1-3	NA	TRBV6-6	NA	CASRTSWGSGNTIYF	TGTGCCAGCAGGACTTCTTGGGGGTCTGGAAACACCATATATTTT
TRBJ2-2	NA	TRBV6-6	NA	CASAVGELFF	TGTGCCAGCGCAGTCGGGGAGCTGTTTTTT
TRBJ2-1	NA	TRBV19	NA	CASSIDPYSYNEQFF	TGTGCCAGTAGTATAGATCCCTATTCCTACAATGAGCAGTTCTTC
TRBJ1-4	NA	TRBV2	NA	CASSEQSWGLNEKLFF	TGTGCCAGCAGTGAACAGAGCTGGGGGTTGAATGAAAAACTGTTTTTT
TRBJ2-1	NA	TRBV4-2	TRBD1	CASSQPLQGAYNEQFF	TGTGCCAGCAGCCAACCCCTCCAGGGGGCCTACAATGAGCAGTTCTTC
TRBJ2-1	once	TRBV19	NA	CASSYIPAGANEQFF	TGTGCCAGTTCCTATATACCCGCGGGGGCGAATGAGCAGTTCTTC
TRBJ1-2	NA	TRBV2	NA	CASSEALGEAYGYTF	TGTGCCAGCAGTGAAGCGCTAGGGGAAGCCTATGGCTACACCTTC
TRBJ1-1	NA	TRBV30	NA	CAWSVHGGTEAFF	TGTGCCTGGAGTGTACATGGGGGCACTGAAGCTTTCTTT
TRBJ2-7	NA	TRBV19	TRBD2	CASSKGTSYEQYF	TGTGCCAGTAGTAAAGGGACTAGCTACGAGCAGTACTTC
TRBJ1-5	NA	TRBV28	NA	CASGGPLPSQPQHF	TGTGCCAGCGGAGGACCGCTCCCTTCGCAGCCCCAGCATTTT
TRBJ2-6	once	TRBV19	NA	CASSMVTGRSGANVLTF	TGTGCCAGTAGTATGGTGACAGGGAGGTCTGGGGCCAACGTCCTGACTTTC
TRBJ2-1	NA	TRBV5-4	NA	CASSRPGPRLEQFF	TGTGCCAGCAGCCGGCCGGGCCCACGATTGGAGCAGTTCTTC
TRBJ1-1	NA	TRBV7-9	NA	CASSLFEGDPNTEAFF	TGTGCCAGCAGCCTTTTCGAGGGGGATCCGAACACTGAAGCTTTCTTT
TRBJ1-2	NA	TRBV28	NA	CASSINRQVYGYTF	TGTGCCAGCAGTATAAACAGGCAAGTCTATGGCTACACCTTC
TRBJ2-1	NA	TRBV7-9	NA	CASSLGGDSAYNEQFF	TGTGCCAGCAGCTTAGGGGGGGACTCGGCCTACAATGAGCAGTTCTTC
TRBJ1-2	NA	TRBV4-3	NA	CASSQFARTAIYGYTF	TGCGCCAGCAGCCAATTCGCCCGGACAGCTATCTATGGCTACACCTTC
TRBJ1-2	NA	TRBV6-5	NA	CASMGGMLRYGYTF	TGTGCCAGCATGGGTGGTATGTTGAGATATGGCTACACCTTC
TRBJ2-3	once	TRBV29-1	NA	CSVIRIDTQYF	TGCAGCGTCATCCGGATAGATACGCAGTATTTT